Reported below is one TCR beta chain. Patients from Seattle were sampled longitudinally, starting during active infection. The data were obtained in a study of blood T cell repertoires in COVID-19. The wider study: Researchers got acute and convalescent COVID-19 samples from the United States, Italy and Spain. The analysed material was cDNA or gDNA that came from T cells, B-cell-depleted T cells, or PBMCs.

As handled by the study authors: Reference gene primer amplification gave nucleated cell count estimates. Assay used: immunoSEQ multiplex PCR; TCRdb lists only in-frame clones, some missing. V and J calls plus clone size are reproduced from that table; the DNA served to infer D and trimming. The repertoire has roughly 340,000 clones, about 90% of them found once; the top ten carry about 2.9%. CDR1 ENHRY and CDR2 SYGVKD come from the germline V gene. The V end lost 10 bases, the J end lost 0 bases, and 9 bases lay between the germline ends. The CDR3 is 12 residues long. The V call is TRBV10-3, the J call TRBJ1-1; D is unresolved. The sequence derives from a woman aged 30 to 39 with COVID-19, enrolled during active disease. The material sequenced was peripheral blood. The CDR3 bases are TGTGCCACTTCCCCCTTGAACACTGAAGCTTTCTTT. It yields the protein CATSPLNTEAFF.